The present TCR beta chain was sequenced within a study of blood T cell repertoires in COVID-19. Across the study: Samples representing acute and convalescent COVID-19 were sourced from the United States, Italy and Spain. T cells, B-cell-depleted T cells, or PBMCs supplied cDNA or gDNA.

Per the germline V gene, CDR1 is KGHSH and CDR2 is LQKENI. This CDR3 spans 16 amino acids. Losses at the gene ends were 1 base for V and 4 bases for J; bases not matched to a gene: 7. Original analysis: Counts of nucleated cells, estimated from reference gene primer amplification, were obtained. Measured with immunoSEQ multiplex PCR; TCRdb has only the in-frame clones, and not every one. Clone size and the V and J calls come from that table; the DNA yielded D and trimming. The sample includes 100,000 or so clones, around 74% seen only once; the top ten take approximately 20%. This receptor was taken from a woman in her 70s with acute or convalescent COVID-19. The rearrangement joins TRBV18 to TRBJ1-5; TRBD1 matches at 7 bases. The sequencing input was peripheral blood. The CDR3 region has the DNA TGTGCCAGCTCACCACAGGGGGCAGGTAATAATCAGCCCCAGCATTTT. This encodes CASSPQGAGNNQPQHF.